This T cell receptor beta chain was sequenced during a study of cytomegalovirus exposure and HLA in healthy donors. V lost 3 bases to trimming and J lost 0 bases; unmatched junction nucleotides: 2. The CDR3 is made up of 17 amino acids. The germline gives CDR1 SGHTS, CDR2 YDEGEE. In the PCR, 60 Vbeta and 13 Jbeta primers were used. Libraries were prepared by immunoSEQ multiplex PCR; TCRdb keeps only in-frame clonotypes and omits some of them. This sample has 110,000 or so clones, with approximately 76% found just once. This chain uses TRBV5-8 with TRBJ2-1, with 14 bases matching TRBD2. The sample consisted of PBMCs. This clonotype was sampled from a man aged 45-65 years in good health and CMV-seropositive. The CDR3 is CASSSGTSGSSYNEQFF. CDR3 DNA sequence: TGTGCCAGCAGCTCCGGGACTAGCGGGAGCTCCTACAATGAGCAGTTCTTC.